The clone carrying this TCR beta chain turned up a few times. Germline V gene data show CDR1 as SGHRS and CDR2 as YFSETQ. V gave up 0 bases and J gave up 3 bases, with 7 bases separating them. This CDR3 contains 14 residues. This sample is drawn from a study of T cells after yellow fever vaccination. Each CDR3 protein is one row after TCRdb ran MiXCR on the 5' RACE reads. This table has roughly 250,000 distinct CDR3 sequences, 10% to 15% appearing once. The rearrangement uses TRBV5-1 and TRBJ1-5, with D unclear. The receptor was derived from a man aged 25-45 years who received the YFV17D yellow fever vaccine. The source was CD4+ T cells sorted from PBMCs, collected 45 days after the yellow fever booster vaccination. The CDR3 protein is CASSLAGNNQPQHF. CDR3 DNA: TGCGCCAGCAGCTTGGCCGGCAACAATCAGCCCCAGCATTTT.